This T cell receptor beta chain was recovered during a study of shared clonotypes between healthy human individuals. Into CD45RA+ naive and CD45RA-negative memory subsets, the CD4+ cells were split. TCRdb's copy holds only in-frame clones and misses some; the assay was immunoSEQ multiplex PCR. The sample records under 2.5 million clones, just under 95% being singletons. This CDR3 has 14 amino acids. V lost 1 base and J 3 bases, leaving 10 bases between the germline ends. Germline assignment: CDR1 SGHVS and CDR2 FQNEAQ. The sequencing input was naive CD4+ T cells from PBMCs. As to subset: CD45RA+ positively selected. This chain links TRBV7-8 with TRBJ2-7, with D perhaps assigned TRBD1 or TRBD2 (6 bases each). The receptor was isolated from a young man in good health. Some clones in this sample may be carry-over from other donors' samples. The CDR3 loop is CASSLGRGLYEQYF. The CDR3, as DNA: TGTGCCAGCAGCTTAGGACGGGGGCTCTACGAGCAGTACTTC.